This T cell receptor beta chain was retrieved from a study of human T cells and chemical hapten exposure (dated by TCRdb to the early 2020s). For context, the study as a whole: For sensitization, 2% DPC in acetone was applied to an approximately 2 cm by approximately 2 cm area of upper inner arm skin. Most of the patients in the cohort were female, and the cohort covered alopecia areata with under or over 50% scalp involvement, alopecia totalis and alopecia universalis. The libraries were sequenced as a pool, and the TCR yield per sample differed mostly because of small variations in library volumes within the pool. In alopecia patients, the study followed how the peripheral blood TCR repertoire changed in vivo over primary and secondary sensitization to diphenylcyclopropenone (DPC), a hapten. Some 29 alopecia patients provided blood for TCR sequencing at one to four time points (pre-sensitization, 2, 6 and 24 weeks). Patch testing was done on the upper back using Finn chambers containing 0.01% DPC, and results were scored after 6 days according to International Contact Dermatitis Research Group standards. Blood samples were taken from patients before sensitization (week 0) and at 2, 6 and about 24 weeks after DPC sensitization. Throughout the study period of roughly five months, patients also received therapeutic DPC doses to the scalp every week. General study outcomes and caveats: DPC sensitization did not change how many TCRs were above 1 in 1000 frequency, and no evidence was found of alterations in global repertoire structure. Patch test score correlated positively with the number of PT1 expanded TCRs, reaching significance at thresholds 8, 16 and 32 but not at 4. All patients had alopecia, a presumed autoimmune disease, so their immune response might differ from that of healthy individuals. Significantly more large CDR3 similarity clusters were formed by expanded TCRs than by pre-sensitization or healthy control sets, consistent with antigen-driven responses. After repeated subsampling, changes were observed in the strength of the expansion versus patch-test correlation and in the threshold at which the correlation became significant.

Library preparation employed RACE. The sample was run on a NextSeq 500. During library preparation, unique molecular identifiers were attached to individual cDNA molecules so that TCRs could be counted quantitatively and reproducibly. From each blood RNA sample, both TCR alpha and TCR beta chains were sequenced. In the original analysis: The median number of TCRs per sample was 95,638, ranging from about 20,000 to 750,000. V, J and CDR3 annotation of the TCR reads was performed with the Decombinator software suite. For PS versus PT1 abundance plots, all samples were subsampled to the same number of TCRs (28,000). TCRs were defined as expanded if absent before sensitization and observed at least eight times at the 2-week time point. The raw public reads went through TCRdb reprocessing: fastp at Q25, MiXCR clone calling, in-frame beta chains kept. Rows merge per CDR3 protein into single entries with the most common DNA and genes. TCRdb, not the original authors, processed these V and J calls. The sample profile shows over 300,000 distinct CDR3 sequences; roughly 4.6% of them were found once. 2% to 3% of the sample is in the top ten clones.

This clonotype was seen repeatedly, ten times or more. Its antigen target is currently unknown. No base quality values were provided; no much bigger clone lies one nucleotide off. Including the terminal cysteine and phenylalanine, the CDR3 comprises 15 residues. Of all the DNA, just the CDR3 is kept, 45 bases in frame from base 1. CDR1 SGHVS and CDR2 FQNEAQ are derived from the germline V gene. V loses 1 base at its end and J loses 5 bases; junction bases beyond the gene matches: 4. Sample time point, as interpreted from the label and publication: pre-sensitization, week 0. What this sample's treatment or condition label stands for: therapeutic diphenylcyclopropenone sensitization with weekly scalp DPC. Blood at each patch-test visit was drawn before the patch test was applied. To be eligible, patients had to be aged 18 to 70, diagnosed with alopecia and judged suitable for DPC therapy, while pregnant patients were excluded. Total RNA was isolated from unfractionated whole blood collected in Tempus Blood RNA tubes.

This specimen was whole blood, taken in connection with sensitization to the hapten diphenylcyclopropenone (DPC). The rearrangement combines TRBV7-8 with TRBJ2-2; 7 bases in the middle match TRBD1. The receptor was derived from a woman in her forties or fifties with alopecia areata. Some clones in this sample may be carry-over from other donors' samples. The nucleotides are TGTGCCAGCAGCTTAGACAGGGGAAGAACCGGGGAGCTGTTTTTT. The translation is CASSLDRGRTGELFF.